This TCR beta chain was profiled in a study of technical replicates of blood from several donors. Assay: immunoSEQ multiplex PCR; the TCRdb copy retains only in-frame clones and omits some. The sample lists about 87,000 clones; 95% were seen once. This clone was counted a single time. Germline loops: CDR1 MDHEN, CDR2 SYDVKM. The length of the CDR3 is 17 residues. Trimming took off 1 base at V and 1 base at J, with 14 bases between the two ends. The sequenced sample was T cells isolated from PBMCs. The chain combines TRBV28 with TRBJ2-1, with D maybe TRBD2 (6 bases). This receptor was taken from a human donor in good health. The CDR3 region is CASSLSPGSGSYNEQFF. Written as DNA, the CDR3 is TGTGCCAGCAGTTTATCCCCCGGGAGTGGATCCTACAATGAGCAGTTCTTC. Full variable domain (outside the CDR3, taken from reference TRBV28 and TRBJ2-1): DVKVTQSSRYLVKRTGEKVFLECVQDMDHENMFWYRQDPGLGLRLIYFSYDVKMKEKGDIPEGYSVSREKKERFSLILESASTNQTSMYLCASSLSPGSGSYNEQFFGPGTRLTVL.